The T cell receptor (beta chain) under discussion was sequenced for a study of T cell changes during pregnancy in multiple sclerosis. Assay used: immunoSEQ multiplex PCR; TCRdb lists only in-frame clones, some missing. The sample includes about 87,000 clones, 85% to 95% of them seen just once. The V segment lost 5 bases and the J segment 0 bases; nucleotides outside the gene matches: 5. This CDR3 region has 15 residues. Germline CDR1 MNHNY, CDR2 SVGAGI (reference sequence). This specimen was peripheral blood, taken in the third trimester of pregnancy. This receptor was identified in a female donor in good health, enrolled as a control in a pregnancy study. This chain uses TRBV6-6 with TRBJ2-7; 9 bases are a match to TRBD2. The CDR3, as DNA: TGTGCCAGCAGTGATTGGACTAGCGCCTCCTACGAGCAGTACTTC. It specifies CASSDWTSASYEQYF.